This TCR beta chain was captured by sequencing in a study of naive and memory T cell subsets. Two oligonucleotides, mixed equimolar, formed the beta constant-region primer covering TRBC1 and TRBC2. Ligated cDNA was amplified by four rounds of PCR with nested alpha and beta constant-region primers and SP2. Ligation attached a single-stranded oligonucleotide with a 12-nucleotide UMI and the SP2 primer to the cDNA 3' end. TCRdb re-called the UMI-ligation and nested PCR reads through MiXCR, storing one row per CDR3 protein. This repertoire shows some 110,000 distinct CDR3 sequences, around 35% found once; its top ten account for about 1%. The CDR3 is 16 residues long.

The TCR comes from a human donor in good health. Sequencing was carried out using central memory CD4+ T cells from blood. This rearrangement joins TRBV21-1 to TRBJ2-1; whether TRBD2, the table's D call, matches the DNA was not checked. TRBV21-1 is a known pseudogene. The CDR3 coding sequence is TGTGCCAGCAGCAAAGGGTGTAGCGGGAGTTTTTTGGAGCAGTTCTTC. Its protein product is CASSKGCSGSFLEQFF.